This TCR beta chain appears in the sequencing data of a study of patients and donors after allogeneic stem cell transplantation. Germline CDR1 SGHTA, CDR2 FQGNSA. Trimming took 1 base from V and 4 from J; bases not matched to a gene: 5. CDR3 size: 15 residues. Each CDR3 protein gets one entry after TCRdb re-called the RT-PCR reads with MiXCR. The data contain roughly 180,000 distinct CDR3 sequences, 41% of them seen just once; the ten biggest clones take up about 33%. V and J are TRBV7-2 and TRBJ1-2; TRBD1 aligns across 8 bases. The TCR originated in a human donor who was either an allogeneic HSCT recipient or a stem cell or donor lymphocyte infusion donor (not recorded which). It is not recorded whose cells these are; they may come from a transplant donor. Sequencing used blood, either unsorted or a sorted T cell fraction (not recorded which). CDR3 coding DNA: TGTGCCAGCAGCTTAGGGACAGGGAGTACCTATGGCTACACCTTC. Translating it yields CASSLGTGSTYGYTF.